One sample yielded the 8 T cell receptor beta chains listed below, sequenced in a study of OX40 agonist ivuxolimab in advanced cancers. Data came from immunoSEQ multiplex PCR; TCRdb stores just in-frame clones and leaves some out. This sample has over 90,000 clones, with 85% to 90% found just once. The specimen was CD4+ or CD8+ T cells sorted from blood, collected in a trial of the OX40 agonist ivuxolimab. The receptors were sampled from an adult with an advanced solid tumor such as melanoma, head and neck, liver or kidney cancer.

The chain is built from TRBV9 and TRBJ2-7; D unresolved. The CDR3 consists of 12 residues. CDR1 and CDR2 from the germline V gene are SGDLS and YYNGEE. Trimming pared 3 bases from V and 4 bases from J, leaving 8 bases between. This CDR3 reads CASSAGPYEQYF. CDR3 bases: TGTGCCAGCAGCGCCGGACCGTACGAGCAGTACTTC.

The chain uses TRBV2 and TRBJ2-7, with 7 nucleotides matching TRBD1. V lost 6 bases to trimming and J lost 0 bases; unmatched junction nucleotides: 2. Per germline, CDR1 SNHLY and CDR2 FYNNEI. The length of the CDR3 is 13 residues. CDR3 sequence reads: CASRGQSSYEQYF. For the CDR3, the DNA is TGTGCCAGCAGGGGACAGAGCTCCTACGAGCAGTACTTC.

The CDR3 region has the DNA TGTGCCAGCAGTTCCGGGACAGGGACCTATGGCTACACCTTC. It yields the protein CASSSGTGTYGYTF. This chain links TRBV27 with TRBJ1-2; TRBD1 aligns across 9 bases. Trimming cost V 4 bases and J 4 bases; bases outside gene matches: 4. Germline lookup yields CDR1 MNHEY and CDR2 SMNVEV (reference sequence). The CDR3 covers 14 residues.

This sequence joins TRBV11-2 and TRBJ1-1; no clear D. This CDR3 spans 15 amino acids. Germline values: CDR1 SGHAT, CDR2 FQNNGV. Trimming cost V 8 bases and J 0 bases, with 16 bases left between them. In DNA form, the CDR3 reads TGTGCCAGCGCCCCCCGTAGGCTAATGAACACTGAAGCTTTCTTT. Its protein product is CASAPRRLMNTEAFF. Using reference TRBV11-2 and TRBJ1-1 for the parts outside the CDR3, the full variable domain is EAGVAQSPRYKIIEKRQSVAFWCNPISGHATLYWYQQILGQGPKLLIQFQNNGVVDDSQLPKDRFSAERLKGVDSTLKIQPAKLEDSAVYLCASAPRRLMNTEAFFGQGTRLTVV.

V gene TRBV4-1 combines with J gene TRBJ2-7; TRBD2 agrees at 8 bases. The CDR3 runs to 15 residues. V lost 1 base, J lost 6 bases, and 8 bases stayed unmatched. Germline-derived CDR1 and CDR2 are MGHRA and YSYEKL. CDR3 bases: TGCGCCAGCAGCCAAGTTGGTCAGCGGGAGCGCGAGCAGTACTTC. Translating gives CASSQVGQREREQYF.

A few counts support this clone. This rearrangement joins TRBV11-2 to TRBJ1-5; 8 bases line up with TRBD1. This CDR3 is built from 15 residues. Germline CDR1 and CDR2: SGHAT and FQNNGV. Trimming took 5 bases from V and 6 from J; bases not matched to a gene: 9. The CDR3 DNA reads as TGTGCCAGCAGCCTAAATCCCGGGACAGGTCAGCCCCAGCATTTT. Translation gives CASSLNPGTGQPQHF.

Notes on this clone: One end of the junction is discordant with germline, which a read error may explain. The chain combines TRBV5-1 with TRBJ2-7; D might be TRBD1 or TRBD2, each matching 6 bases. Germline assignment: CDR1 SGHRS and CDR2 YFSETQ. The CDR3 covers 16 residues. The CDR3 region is CATSRYPGADSYEQYF. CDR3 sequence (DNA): TGTGCTACTAGCAGATATCCGGGGGCTGACTCCTACGAGCAGTACTTC. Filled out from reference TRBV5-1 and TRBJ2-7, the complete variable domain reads KAGVTQTPRYLIKTRGQQVTLSCSPISGHRSVSWYQQTPGQGLQFLFEYFSETQRNKGNFPGRFSGRQFSNSRSEMNVSTLELGDSALYLCATSRYPGADSYEQYFGPGTRLTVT.

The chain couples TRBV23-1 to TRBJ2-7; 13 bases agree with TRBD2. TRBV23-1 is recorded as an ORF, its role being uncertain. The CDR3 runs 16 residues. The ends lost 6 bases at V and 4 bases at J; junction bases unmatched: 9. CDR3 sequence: CASRPGLAGAPYEQYF. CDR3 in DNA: TGCGCCAGCAGGCCCGGACTAGCGGGAGCCCCGTACGAGCAGTACTTC.